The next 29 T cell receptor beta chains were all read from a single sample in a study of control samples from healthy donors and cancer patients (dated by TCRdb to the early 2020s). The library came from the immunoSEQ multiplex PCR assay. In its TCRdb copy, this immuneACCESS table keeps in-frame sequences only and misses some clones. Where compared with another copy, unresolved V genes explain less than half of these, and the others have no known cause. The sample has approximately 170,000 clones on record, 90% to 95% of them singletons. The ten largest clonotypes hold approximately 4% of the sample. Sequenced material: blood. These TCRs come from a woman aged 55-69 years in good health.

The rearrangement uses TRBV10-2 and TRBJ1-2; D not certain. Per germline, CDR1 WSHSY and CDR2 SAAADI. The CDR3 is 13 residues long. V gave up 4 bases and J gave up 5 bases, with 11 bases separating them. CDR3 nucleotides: TGCGCCAGCAGTGGAGTGGTCGGGTATGGCTACACCTTC. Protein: CASSGVVGYGYTF.

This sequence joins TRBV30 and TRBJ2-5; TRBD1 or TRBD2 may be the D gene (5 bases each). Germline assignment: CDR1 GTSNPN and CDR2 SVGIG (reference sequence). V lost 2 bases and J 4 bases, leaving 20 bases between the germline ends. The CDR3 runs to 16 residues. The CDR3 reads CAWSILGPAGGETQYF. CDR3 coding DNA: TGTGCCTGGAGTATTCTGGGGCCGGCGGGTGGAGAGACCCAGTACTTC.

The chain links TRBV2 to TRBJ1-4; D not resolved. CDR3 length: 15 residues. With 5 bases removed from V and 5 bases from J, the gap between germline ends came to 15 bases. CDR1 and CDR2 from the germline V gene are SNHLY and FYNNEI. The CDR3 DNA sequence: TGTGCCAGCAGTCCTCTTGGTGCATCAAATGAAAAACTGTTTTTT. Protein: CASSPLGASNEKLFF. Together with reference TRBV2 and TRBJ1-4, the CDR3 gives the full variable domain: EPEVTQTPSHQVTQMGQEVILRCVPISNHLYFYWYRQILGQKVEFLVSFYNNEISEKSEIFDDQFSVERPDGSNFTLKIRSTKLEDSAMYFCASSPLGASNEKLFFGSGTQLSVL.

CDR3 DNA: TGTGCCAGCACCATCAGCTACAATGAGCAGTTCTTC. It is translated as CASTISYNEQFF. The chain links TRBV7-9 to TRBJ2-1; D gene unclear. V was clipped by 7 bases and J by 3 bases, with 7 bases between them. This CDR3 has 12 residues. Germline lookup yields CDR1 SEHNR and CDR2 FQNEAQ (reference sequence).

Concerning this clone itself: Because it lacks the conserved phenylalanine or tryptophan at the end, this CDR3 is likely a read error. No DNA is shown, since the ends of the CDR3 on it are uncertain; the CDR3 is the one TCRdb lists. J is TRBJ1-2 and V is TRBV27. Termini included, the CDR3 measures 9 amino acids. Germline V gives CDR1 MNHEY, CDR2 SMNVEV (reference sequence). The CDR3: CASSPLVAG.

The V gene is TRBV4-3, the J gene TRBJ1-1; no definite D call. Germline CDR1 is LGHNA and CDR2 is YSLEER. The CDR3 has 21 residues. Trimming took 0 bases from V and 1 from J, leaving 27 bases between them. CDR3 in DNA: TGCGCCAGCAGCCAAGATCGTGGGTCGGAAGGGTGGGCGATGGCGAACACTGAAGCTTTCTTT. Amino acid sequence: CASSQDRGSEGWAMANTEAFF.

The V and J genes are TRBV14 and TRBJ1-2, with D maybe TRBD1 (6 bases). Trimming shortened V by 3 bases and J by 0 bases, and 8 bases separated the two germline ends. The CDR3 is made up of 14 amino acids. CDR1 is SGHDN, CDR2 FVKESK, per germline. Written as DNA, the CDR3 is TGTGCCAGCAGCCAGGACAGTTCTAACTATGGCTACACCTTC. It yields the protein CASSQDSSNYGYTF.

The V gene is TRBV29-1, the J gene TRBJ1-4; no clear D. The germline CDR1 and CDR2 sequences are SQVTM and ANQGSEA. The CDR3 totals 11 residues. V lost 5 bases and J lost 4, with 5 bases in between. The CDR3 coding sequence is TGCAGCGTTCGAGATAATGAAAAACTGTTTTTT. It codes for CSVRDNEKLFF.

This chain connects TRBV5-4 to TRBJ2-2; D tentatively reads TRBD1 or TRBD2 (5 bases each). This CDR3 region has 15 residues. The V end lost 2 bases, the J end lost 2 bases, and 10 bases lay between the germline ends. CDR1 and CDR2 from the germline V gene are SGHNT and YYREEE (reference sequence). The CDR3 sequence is CASSFQGVNTGELFF. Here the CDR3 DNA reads TGTGCCAGCAGCTTCCAGGGAGTAAACACCGGGGAGCTGTTTTTT.

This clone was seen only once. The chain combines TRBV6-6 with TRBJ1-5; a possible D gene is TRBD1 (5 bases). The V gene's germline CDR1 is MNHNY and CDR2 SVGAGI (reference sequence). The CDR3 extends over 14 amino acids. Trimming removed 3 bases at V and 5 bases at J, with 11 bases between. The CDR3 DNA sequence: TGTGCCAGCAGTTATACACAGGCAGATCAGCCCCAGCATTTT. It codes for CASSYTQADQPQHF.

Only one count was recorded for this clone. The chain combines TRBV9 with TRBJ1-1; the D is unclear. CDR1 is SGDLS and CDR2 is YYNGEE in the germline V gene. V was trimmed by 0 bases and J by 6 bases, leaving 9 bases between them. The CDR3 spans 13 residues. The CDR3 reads CASSVGRRSEAFF. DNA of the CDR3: TGTGCCAGCAGCGTAGGGCGGCGATCTGAAGCTTTCTTT.

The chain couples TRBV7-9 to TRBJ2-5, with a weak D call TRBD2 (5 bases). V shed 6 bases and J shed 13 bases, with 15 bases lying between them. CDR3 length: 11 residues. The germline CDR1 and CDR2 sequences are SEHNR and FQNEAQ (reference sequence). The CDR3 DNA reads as TGTGCCAGCAGTCTAGACTATTCTTGGTACTTC. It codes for CASSLDYSWYF.

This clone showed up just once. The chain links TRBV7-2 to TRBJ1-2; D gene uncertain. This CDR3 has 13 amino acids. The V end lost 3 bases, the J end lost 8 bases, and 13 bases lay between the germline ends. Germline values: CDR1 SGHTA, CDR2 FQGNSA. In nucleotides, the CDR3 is TGTGCCAGCAGCTTTATCGGGTGGCCGGGCTACACCTTC. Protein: CASSFIGWPGYTF. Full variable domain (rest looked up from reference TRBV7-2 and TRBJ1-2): GAGVSQSPSNKVTEKGKDVELRCDPISGHTALYWYRQSLGQGLEFLIYFQGNSAPDKSGLPSDRFSAERTGGSVSTLTIQRTQQEDSAVYLCASSFIGWPGYTFGSGTRLTVV.

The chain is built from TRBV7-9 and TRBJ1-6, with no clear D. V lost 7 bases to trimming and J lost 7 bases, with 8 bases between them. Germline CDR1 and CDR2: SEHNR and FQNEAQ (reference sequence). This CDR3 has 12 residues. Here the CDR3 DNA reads TGTGCCAGCACCATGGGGAATTCACCCCTCCACTTT. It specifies CASTMGNSPLHF.

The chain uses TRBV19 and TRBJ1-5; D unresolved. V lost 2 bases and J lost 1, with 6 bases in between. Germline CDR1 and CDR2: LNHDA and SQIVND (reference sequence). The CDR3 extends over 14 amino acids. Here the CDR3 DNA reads TGTGCCAGTAGTATATTACTCAGCAATCAGCCCCAGCATTTT. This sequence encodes CASSILLSNQPQHF.

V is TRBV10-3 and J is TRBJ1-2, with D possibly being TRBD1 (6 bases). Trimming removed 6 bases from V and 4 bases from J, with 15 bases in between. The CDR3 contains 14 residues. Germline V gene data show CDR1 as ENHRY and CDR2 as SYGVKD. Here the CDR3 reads CAISMNRDVYGYTF. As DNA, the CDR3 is TGTGCCATCAGCATGAACAGGGATGTCTATGGCTACACCTTC.

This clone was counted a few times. The CDR3 region has the DNA TGCGCCAGCAGCCAAGATATCAGCGGGGGGCTAAATACGCAGTATTTT. This translates into CASSQDISGGLNTQYF. The chain links TRBV4-3 to TRBJ2-3; 9 nucleotides line up with TRBD2. The CDR3 length is 16 residues. In germline, CDR1 is LGHNA, CDR2 YSLEER. With 0 bases clipped from V and 7 bases from J, the junction kept 8 bases outside the gene matches.

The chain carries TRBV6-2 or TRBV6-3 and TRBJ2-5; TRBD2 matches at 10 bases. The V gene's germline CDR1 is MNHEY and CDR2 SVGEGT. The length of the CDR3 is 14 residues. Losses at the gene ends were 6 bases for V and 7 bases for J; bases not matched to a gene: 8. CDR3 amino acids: CASSPSGGGVTQYF. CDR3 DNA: TGTGCCAGCAGCCCTAGCGGGGGAGGAGTGACCCAGTACTTC.

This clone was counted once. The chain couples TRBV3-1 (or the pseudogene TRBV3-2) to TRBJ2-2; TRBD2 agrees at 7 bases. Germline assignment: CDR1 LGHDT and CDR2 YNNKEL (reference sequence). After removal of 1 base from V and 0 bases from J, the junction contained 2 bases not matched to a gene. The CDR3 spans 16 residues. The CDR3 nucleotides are TGTGCCAGCAGCCAAGGAAGCGGGACGAACACCGGGGAGCTGTTTTTT. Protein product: CASSQGSGTNTGELFF.

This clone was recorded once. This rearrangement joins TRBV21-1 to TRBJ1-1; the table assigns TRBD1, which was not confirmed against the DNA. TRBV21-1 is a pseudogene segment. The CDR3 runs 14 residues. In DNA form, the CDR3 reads TGTGCCAGGGTAGGGACAGGGGGCCGGACTGAAGCTTTCTTT. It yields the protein CARVGTGGRTEAFF.

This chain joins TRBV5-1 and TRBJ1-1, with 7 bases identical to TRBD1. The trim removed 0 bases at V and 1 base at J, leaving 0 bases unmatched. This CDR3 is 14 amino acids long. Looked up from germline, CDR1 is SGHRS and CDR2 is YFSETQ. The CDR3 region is CASSLAGGNTEAFF. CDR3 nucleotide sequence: TGCGCCAGCAGCTTGGCAGGGGGGAACACTGAAGCTTTCTTT.

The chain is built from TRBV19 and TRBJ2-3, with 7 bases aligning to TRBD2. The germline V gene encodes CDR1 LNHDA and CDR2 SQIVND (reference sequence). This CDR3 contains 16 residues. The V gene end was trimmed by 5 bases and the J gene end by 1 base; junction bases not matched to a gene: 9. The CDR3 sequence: CASSSPRLAGTDTQYF. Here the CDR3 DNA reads TGTGCCAGTAGTTCCCCAAGGCTAGCGGGCACAGATACGCAGTATTTT.

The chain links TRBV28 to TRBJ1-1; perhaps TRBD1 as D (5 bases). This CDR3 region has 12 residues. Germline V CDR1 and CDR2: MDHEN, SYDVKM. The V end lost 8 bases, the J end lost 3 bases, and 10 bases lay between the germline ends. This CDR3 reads CASGRVYTEAFF. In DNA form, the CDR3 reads TGTGCCAGCGGCAGGGTTTACACTGAAGCTTTCTTT.

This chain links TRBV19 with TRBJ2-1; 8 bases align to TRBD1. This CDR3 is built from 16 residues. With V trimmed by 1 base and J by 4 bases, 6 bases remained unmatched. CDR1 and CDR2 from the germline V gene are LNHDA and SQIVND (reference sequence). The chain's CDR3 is CASSIVGRGLYNEQFF. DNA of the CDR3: TGTGCCAGTAGTATAGTGGGCAGGGGGCTATACAATGAGCAGTTCTTC.

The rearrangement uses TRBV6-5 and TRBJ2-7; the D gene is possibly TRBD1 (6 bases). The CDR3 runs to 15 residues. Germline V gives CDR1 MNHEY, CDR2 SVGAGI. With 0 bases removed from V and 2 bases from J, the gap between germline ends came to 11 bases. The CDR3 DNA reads TGTGCCAGCAGTTACTCGCAGGGGCGCCCCTACGAGCAGTACTTC. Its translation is CASSYSQGRPYEQYF.

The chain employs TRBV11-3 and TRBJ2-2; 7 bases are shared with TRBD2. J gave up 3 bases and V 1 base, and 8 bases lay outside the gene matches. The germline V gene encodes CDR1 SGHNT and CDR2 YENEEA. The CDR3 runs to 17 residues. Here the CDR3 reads CASSLGSRGKDTGELFF. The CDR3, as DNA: TGTGCCAGCAGCTTAGGTTCGCGGGGGAAGGACACCGGGGAGCTGTTTTTT.

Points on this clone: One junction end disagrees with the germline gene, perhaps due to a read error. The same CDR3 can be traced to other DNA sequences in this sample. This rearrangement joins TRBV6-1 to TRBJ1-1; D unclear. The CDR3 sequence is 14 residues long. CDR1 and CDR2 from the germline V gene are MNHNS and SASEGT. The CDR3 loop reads CASSEPGSSTEAFF. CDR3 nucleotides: TGTGCCAGCAGTGAACCCGGGAGCTCCACTGAAGCCTTCTTT.

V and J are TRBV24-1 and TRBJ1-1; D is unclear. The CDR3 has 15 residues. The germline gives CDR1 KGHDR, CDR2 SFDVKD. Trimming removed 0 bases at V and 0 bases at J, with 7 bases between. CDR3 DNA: TGTGCCACCAGTGATTTGCTAGGGTTGAACACTGAAGCTTTCTTT. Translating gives CATSDLLGLNTEAFF.

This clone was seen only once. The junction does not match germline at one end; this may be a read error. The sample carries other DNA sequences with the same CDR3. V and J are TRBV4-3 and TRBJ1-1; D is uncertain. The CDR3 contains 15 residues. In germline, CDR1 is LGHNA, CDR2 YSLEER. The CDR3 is CASSQEPGLNTEAFF. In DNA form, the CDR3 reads TGCGCCAGCAGCCAAGAGCCAGGACTGAACACTGAAGCCTTCTTT.